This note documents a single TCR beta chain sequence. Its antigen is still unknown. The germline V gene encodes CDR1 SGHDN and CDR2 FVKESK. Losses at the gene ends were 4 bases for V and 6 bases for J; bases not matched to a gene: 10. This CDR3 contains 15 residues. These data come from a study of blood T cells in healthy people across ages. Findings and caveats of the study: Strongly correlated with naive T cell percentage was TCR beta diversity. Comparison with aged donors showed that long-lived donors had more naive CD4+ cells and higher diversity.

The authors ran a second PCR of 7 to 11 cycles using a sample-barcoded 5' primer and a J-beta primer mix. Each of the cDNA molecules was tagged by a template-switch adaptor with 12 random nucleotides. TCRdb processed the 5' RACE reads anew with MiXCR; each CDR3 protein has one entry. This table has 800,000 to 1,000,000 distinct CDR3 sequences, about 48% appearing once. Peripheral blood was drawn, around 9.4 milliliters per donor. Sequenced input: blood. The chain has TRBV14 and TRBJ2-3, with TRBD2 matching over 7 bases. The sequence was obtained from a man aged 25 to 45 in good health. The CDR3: CASSRGDYLLDTQYF. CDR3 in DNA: TGTGCCAGCAGCCGAGGGGACTACCTCTTGGATACGCAGTATTTT.